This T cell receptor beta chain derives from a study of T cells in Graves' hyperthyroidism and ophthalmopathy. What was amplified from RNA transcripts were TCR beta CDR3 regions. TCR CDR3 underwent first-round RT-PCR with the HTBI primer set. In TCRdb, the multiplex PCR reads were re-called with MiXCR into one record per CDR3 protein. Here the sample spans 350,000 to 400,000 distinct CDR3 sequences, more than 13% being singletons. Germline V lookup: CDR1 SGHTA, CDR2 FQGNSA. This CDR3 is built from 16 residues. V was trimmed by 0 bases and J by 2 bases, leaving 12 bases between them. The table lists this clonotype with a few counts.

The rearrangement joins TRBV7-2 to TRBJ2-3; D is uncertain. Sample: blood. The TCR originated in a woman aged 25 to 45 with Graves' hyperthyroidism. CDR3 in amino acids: CASSLAVLSYTDTQYF. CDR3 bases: TGTGCCAGCAGCTTAGCGGTCCTTTCCTACACAGATACGCAGTATTTT.